A single sample gave rise to the 2 T cell receptor beta chains below, sequenced in a study of blood T cell repertoires in COVID-19. Sequencing was performed with immunoSEQ multiplex PCR; in TCRdb, only in-frame clones are kept and a portion is missing. The sample lists just under 95,000 clones; 80% were seen once. Sample: peripheral blood. Receptors were obtained from a human donor in a cohort sampled during active COVID-19.

V is TRBV5-4 and J is TRBJ2-7; TRBD1 matches 12 bases. Per germline, CDR1 SGHNT and CDR2 YYREEE (reference sequence). J was trimmed by 1 base and V by 5 bases; bases with no gene match: 4. The CDR3 sequence is 15 residues long. The CDR3 spells CASSQGQGASYEQYF. Here the CDR3 DNA reads TGTGCCAGCAGTCAGGGACAGGGGGCGTCCTACGAGCAGTACTTC.

This sequence joins TRBV28 and TRBJ1-5; perhaps TRBD1 as D (5 bases). Germline lookup yields CDR1 MDHEN and CDR2 SYDVKM. V lost 6 bases and J lost 7, with 10 bases in between. The CDR3 has 12 amino acids. For the CDR3, the DNA is TGTGCCAGCAGGGACGGGGGACAGCCCCAGCATTTT. Encoded protein: CASRDGGQPQHF.